This T cell receptor (beta chain) was retrieved from a study of CD8 T cells in ankylosing spondylitis. Germline assignment: CDR1 LGHDT and CDR2 YNNKEL (reference sequence). V was cut by 4 bases and J by 4 bases, with 8 bases left in between. This CDR3 region has 13 residues. Quantitative 5'-RACE with molecular barcodes generated TCR beta libraries. TCRdb re-analysed the 5' RACE reads in MiXCR, keeping a single row per CDR3 protein. The profile covers about 210,000 distinct CDR3 sequences, with roughly 8.2% appearing a single time and roughly 5% taken by the ten largest. Whole-study results and caveats: Within ankylosing spondylitis blood, a TCR beta motif made up of under 10 highly homologous variants appeared to be characteristic. A number of the motif variants had already been described in reactive arthritis synovial fluid and blood. The study looked at matched synovial fluid samples from ankylosing spondylitis patients. Disease-linked clones were reported to be significantly enriched there.

This clonotype was counted at least ten times. Its target is unknown. The chain joins TRBV3-1 to TRBJ1-5; no clear D gene. Sequencing used blood, either unsorted or a sorted T cell fraction (not recorded which). This sequence was found in a female donor with ankylosing spondylitis or in good health (not recorded which). The CDR3 DNA follows: TGTGCCAGCAGCCGAGACGGGAATCAGCCCCAGCATTTT. Amino acids: CASSRDGNQPQHF.